This T cell receptor (beta chain) was sequenced during a study of chemoradiotherapy in HPV16-positive cancers. Study details: Candidate HPV-specific T-cell clones and common TCR motifs came from functional assays in a couple of HPV16-positive patients. Findings of the study overall: HPV-responsive T-cell expansion during chemoradiotherapy was linked to improved recurrence-free survival in HPV16-positive patients. During treatment, candidate HPV-specific clones and E7-related motifs expanded in tumor.

Repeated repertoire sampling spanned the course of chemoradiotherapy. As to this clone: Its antigen is unknown.

Sequencing was performed with immunoSEQ multiplex PCR; in TCRdb, only in-frame clones are kept and a portion is missing. The repertoire consists of around 17,000 clones, with approximately 70% occurring once and the leading ten covering less than 10%. The CDR3 has 11 residues. V gave up 7 bases and J gave up 5 bases, with 8 bases separating them. Germline CDR1 and CDR2: MNHEY and SVGAGI. The sample consisted of tumor tissue, taken from a patient who underwent chemoradiotherapy. V is TRBV6-5 and J is TRBJ2-5, with TRBD1 as a possible D gene (5 bases). The receptor was derived from a human donor with HPV-associated anogenital cancer. Here the CDR3 reads CASTQGETQYF. CDR3 DNA sequence: TGTGCCAGCACCCAGGGTGAGACCCAGTACTTC.